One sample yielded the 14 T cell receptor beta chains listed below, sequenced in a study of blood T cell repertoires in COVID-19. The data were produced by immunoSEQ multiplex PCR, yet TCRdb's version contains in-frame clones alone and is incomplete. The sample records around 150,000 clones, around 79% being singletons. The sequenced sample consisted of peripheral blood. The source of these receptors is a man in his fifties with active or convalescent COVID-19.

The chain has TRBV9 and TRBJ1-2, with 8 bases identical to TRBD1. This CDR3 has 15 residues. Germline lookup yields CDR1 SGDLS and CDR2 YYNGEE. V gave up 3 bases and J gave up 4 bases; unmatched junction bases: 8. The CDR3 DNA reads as TGTGCCAGCAGCGCAGTAGGACAGGGAGGCTATGGCTACACCTTC. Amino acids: CASSAVGQGGYGYTF.

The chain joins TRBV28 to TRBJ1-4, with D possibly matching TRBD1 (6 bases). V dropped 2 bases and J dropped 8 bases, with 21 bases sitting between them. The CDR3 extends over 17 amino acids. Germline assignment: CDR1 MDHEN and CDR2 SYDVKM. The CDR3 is CASSLGPGTPIGEKLFF. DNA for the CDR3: TGTGCCAGCAGTTTAGGGCCGGGGACACCAATAGGGGAAAAACTGTTTTTT.

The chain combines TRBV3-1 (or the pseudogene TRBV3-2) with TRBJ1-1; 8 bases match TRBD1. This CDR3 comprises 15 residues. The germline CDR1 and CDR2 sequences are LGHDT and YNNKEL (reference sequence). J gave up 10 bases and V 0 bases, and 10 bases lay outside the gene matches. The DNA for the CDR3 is TGTGCCAGCAGCCAAGACAGGGGGCGAGGGGTTGGAGCTTTCTTT. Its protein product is CASSQDRGRGVGAFF.

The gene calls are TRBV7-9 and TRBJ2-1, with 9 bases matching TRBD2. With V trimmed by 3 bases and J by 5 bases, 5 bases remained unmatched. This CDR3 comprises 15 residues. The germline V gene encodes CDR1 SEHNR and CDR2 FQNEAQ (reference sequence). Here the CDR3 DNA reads TGTGCCAGCAGCTTCGGACTAGCGTATAACAATGAGCAGTTCTTC. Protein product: CASSFGLAYNNEQFF.

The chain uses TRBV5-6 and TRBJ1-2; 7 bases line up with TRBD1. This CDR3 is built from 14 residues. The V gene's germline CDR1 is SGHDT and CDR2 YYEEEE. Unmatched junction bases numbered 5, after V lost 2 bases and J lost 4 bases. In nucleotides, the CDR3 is TGTGCCAGCAGCTTTACAGGGGTAGTCTATGGCTACACCTTC. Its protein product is CASSFTGVVYGYTF. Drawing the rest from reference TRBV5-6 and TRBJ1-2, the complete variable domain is DAGVTQSPTHLIKTRGQQVTLRCSPKSGHDTVSWYQQALGQGPQFIFQYYEEEERQRGNFPDRFSGHQFPNYSSELNVNALLLGDSALYLCASSFTGVVYGYTFGSGTRLTVV.

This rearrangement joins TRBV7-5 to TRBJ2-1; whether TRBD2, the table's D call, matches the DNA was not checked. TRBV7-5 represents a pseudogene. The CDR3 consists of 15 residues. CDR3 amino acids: CVRSSRTPREDEQFF. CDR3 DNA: TGTGTCAGAAGCTCAAGGACTCCCCGGGAGGATGAGCAGTTCTTC.

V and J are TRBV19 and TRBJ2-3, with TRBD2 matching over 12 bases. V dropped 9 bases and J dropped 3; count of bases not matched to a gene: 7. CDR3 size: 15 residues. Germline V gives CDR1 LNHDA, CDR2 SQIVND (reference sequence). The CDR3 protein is CASSWTSGITDTQYF. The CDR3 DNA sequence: TGTGCCAGCTCCTGGACTAGCGGGATTACAGATACGCAGTATTTT.

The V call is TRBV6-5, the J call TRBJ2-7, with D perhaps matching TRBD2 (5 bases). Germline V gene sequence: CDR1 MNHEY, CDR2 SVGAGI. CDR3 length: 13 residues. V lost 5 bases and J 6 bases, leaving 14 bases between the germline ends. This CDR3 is CASSRTDLREQYF. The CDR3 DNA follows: TGTGCCAGCAGTCGGACTGACCTTCGCGAGCAGTACTTC.

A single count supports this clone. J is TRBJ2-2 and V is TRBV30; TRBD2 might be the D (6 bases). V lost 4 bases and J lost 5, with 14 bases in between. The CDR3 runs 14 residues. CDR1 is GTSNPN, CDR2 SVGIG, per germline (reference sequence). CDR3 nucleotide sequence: TGTGCCTGGAATCGGGGGACGGCTACCGGGGAGCTGTTTTTT. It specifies CAWNRGTATGELFF.

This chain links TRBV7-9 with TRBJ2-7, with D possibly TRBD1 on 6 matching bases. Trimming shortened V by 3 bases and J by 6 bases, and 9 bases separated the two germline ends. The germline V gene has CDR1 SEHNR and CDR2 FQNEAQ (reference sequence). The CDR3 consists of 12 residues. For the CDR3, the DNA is TGTGCCAGCAGCTTCAGGGGATCCGAGCAGTACTTC. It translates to CASSFRGSEQYF.

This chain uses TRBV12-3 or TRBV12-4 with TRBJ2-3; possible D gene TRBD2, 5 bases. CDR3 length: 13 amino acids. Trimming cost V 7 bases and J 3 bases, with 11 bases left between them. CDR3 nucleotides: TGTGCCAGCACCCTTAGCGATACAGATACGCAGTATTTT. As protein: CASTLSDTDTQYF.

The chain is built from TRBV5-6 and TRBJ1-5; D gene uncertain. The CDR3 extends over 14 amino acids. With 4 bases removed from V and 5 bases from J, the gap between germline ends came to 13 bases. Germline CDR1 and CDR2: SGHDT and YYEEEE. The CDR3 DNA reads TGTGCCAGCAGCCGCGGCCAACGGGATCAGCCCCAGCATTTT. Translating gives CASSRGQRDQPQHF.

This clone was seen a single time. The CDR3 bases are TGTGCCAGCAGTTTATTACAGGGGCCTAATGAAAAACTGTTTTTT. This translates into CASSLLQGPNEKLFF. V and J are TRBV28 and TRBJ1-4; TRBD1 agrees at 7 bases. Germline assignment: CDR1 MDHEN and CDR2 SYDVKM. The CDR3 is 15 amino acids. The J segment lost 3 bases and the V segment lost 1 base, leaving 2 bases of the junction unmatched.

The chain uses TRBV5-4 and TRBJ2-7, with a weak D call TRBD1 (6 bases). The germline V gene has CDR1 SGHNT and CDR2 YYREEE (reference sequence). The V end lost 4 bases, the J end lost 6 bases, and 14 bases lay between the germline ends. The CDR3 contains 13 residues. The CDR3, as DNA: TGTGCCAGCAGCACGGACACAGGGTTCGAGCAGTACTTC. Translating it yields CASSTDTGFEQYF.